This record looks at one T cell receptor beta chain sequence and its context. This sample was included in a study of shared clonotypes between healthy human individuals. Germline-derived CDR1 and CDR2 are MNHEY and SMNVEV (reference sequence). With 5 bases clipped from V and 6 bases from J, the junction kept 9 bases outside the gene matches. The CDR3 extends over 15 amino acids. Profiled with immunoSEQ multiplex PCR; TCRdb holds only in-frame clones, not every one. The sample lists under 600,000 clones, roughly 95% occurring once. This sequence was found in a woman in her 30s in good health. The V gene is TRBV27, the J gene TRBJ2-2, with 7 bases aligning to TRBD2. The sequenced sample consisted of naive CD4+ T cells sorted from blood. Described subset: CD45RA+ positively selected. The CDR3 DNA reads TGTGCCAGCAGTCCCCTCGGCGGGAGCTCCGGGGAGCTGTTTTTT. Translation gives CASSPLGGSSGELFF.